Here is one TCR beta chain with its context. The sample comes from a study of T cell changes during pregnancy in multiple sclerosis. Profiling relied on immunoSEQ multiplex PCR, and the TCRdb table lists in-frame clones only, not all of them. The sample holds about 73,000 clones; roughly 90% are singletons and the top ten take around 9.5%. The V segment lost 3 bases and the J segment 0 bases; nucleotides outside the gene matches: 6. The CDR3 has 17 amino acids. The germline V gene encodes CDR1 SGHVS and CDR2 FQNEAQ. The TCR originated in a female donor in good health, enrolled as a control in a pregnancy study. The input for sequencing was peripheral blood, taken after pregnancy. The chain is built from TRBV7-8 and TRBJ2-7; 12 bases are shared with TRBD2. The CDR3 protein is CASSFALAGGSSYEQYF. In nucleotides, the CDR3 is TGTGCCAGCAGCTTTGCCCTAGCGGGAGGGTCCTCCTACGAGCAGTACTTC.